This entry concerns a single T cell receptor beta chain. Its antigen is unidentified. The sample is drawn from a study of Ad26.COV2.S vaccination and SARS-CoV-2 variants. Study-wide background: In the study, Ad26.COV2.S was injected intramuscularly once, or twice 56 days apart. Whole-study findings and limits: Vaccinated and placebo-treated recipients had similar non-spike TCR breadth. The analyses of TCR breadth and depth may have understated the size of total T cell responses.

Regarding treatment: roughly 18 received Ad26.COV2.S at low or high dose, single or two shots; about 5 received placebo; per-sample allocation not given. Collection of the samples took place on day 63 after the first injection of vaccine or placebo. This CDR3 has 14 residues. Trimming removed 5 bases at V and 4 bases at J, with 14 bases between. CDR1 is SGHVS and CDR2 is FNYEAQ in the germline V gene. Some clones are missing from TCRdb's copy, which holds only in-frame ones; the method was immunoSEQ multiplex PCR. The sample records around 250,000 clones, around 87% being singletons. The J gene is TRBJ2-5, the V gene TRBV7-6; D may be TRBD2 (5 bases). The TCR was taken from a person aged 18 to 59 who received the Ad26.COV2.S COVID-19 vaccine or a placebo. Source: peripheral blood, taken in a trial of Ad26.COV2.S vaccine versus placebo. CDR3: CASSREVGGETQYF. The CDR3 DNA follows: TGTGCCAGCAGCCGAGAGGTAGGAGGAGAGACCCAGTACTTC. The full variable domain, completed using reference TRBV7-6 and TRBJ2-5, is GAGVSQSPRYKVTKRGQDVALRCDPISGHVSLYWYRQALGQGPEFLTYFNYEAQQDKSGLPNDRFSAERPEGSISTLTIQRTEQRDSAMYRCASSREVGGETQYFGPGTRLLVL.